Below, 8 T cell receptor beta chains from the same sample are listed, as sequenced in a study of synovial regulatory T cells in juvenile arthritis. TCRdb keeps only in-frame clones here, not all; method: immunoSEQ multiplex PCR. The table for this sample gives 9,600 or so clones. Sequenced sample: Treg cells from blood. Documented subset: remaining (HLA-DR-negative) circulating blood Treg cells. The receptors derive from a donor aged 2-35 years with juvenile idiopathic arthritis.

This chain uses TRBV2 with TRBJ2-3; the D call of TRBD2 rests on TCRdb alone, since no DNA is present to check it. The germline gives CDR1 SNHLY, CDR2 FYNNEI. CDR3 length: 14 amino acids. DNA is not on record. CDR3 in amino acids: CASSEGRATVTQYF. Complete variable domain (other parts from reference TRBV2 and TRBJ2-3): EPEVTQTPSHQVTQMGQEVILRCVPISNHLYFYWYRQILGQKVEFLVSFYNNEISEKSEIFDDQFSVERPDGSNFTLKIRSTKLEDSAMYFCASSEGRATVTQYFGPGTRLTVL.

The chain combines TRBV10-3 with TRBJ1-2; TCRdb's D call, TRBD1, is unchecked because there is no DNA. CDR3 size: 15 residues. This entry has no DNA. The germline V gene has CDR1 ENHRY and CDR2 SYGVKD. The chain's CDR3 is CAISERARGVVGYTF.

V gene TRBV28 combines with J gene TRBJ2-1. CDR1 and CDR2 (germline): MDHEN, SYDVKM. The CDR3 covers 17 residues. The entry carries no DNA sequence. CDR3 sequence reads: CASSLWLSGTVANEQFF.

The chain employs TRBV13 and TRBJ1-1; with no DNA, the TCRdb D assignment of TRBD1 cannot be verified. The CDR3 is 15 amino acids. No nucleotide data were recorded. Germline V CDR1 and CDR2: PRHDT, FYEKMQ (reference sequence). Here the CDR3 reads CASSLAGTGNTEAFF.

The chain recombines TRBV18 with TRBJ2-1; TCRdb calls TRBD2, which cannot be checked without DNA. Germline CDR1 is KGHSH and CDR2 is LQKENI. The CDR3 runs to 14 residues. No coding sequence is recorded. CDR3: CASSPSGTLNEQFF. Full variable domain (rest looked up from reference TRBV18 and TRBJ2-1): NAGVMQNPRHLVRRRGQEARLRCSPMKGHSHVYWYRQLPEEGLKFMVYLQKENIIDESGMPKERFSAEFPKEGPSILRIQQVVRGDSAAYFCASSPSGTLNEQFFGPGTRLTVL.

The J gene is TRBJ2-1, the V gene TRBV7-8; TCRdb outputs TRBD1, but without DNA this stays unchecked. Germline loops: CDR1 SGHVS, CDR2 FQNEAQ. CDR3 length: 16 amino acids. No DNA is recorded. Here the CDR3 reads CASSFMTVVSYNEQFF.

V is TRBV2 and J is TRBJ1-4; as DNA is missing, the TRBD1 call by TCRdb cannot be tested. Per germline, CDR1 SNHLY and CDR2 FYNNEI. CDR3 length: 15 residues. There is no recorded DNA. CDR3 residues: CASSGTGARNEKLFF.

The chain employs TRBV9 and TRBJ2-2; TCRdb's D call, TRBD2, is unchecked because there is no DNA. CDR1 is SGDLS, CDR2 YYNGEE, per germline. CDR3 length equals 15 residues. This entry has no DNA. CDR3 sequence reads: CASSGGSRNTGELFF.